The clone carrying this T cell receptor beta chain was recorded once. The record originates from a study of blood T cell repertoires in COVID-19. The overall study: Material from acute and convalescent COVID-19 was sourced from the United States, Italy and Spain. T cells, B-cell-depleted T cells, or PBMCs provided the cDNA or gDNA that served as material.

Seattle patients were enrolled while actively infected and followed longitudinally. Methods used by the authors: Nucleated cell number was recorded as an estimate derived from reference gene primer amplification. Some clones are missing from TCRdb's copy, which holds only in-frame ones; the method was immunoSEQ multiplex PCR. For V, J and clone size, that table is used; D and trimming come from the DNA. The sample carries roughly 250,000 clones, around 90% recorded once. The CDR3 consists of 15 residues. CDR1 SGDLS and CDR2 YYNGEE come from the germline V gene. Between the trimmed V and J ends, which lost 0 bases and 1 base, there was a span of 7 bases.

The chain recombines TRBV9 with TRBJ2-2; perhaps TRBD1 as D (6 bases). The material sequenced was peripheral blood. The TCR sequence derives from a man aged 25 to 40 with COVID-19, enrolled during active disease. The CDR3 nucleotides read TGTGCCAGCAGCGTAGGACAGGTGAACACCGGGGAGCTGTTTTTT. Protein: CASSVGQVNTGELFF.